Listed below are T cell receptor beta chains from one sample, sequenced in a study of long-term antiretroviral therapy in people with HIV. This table comes from immunoSEQ multiplex PCR, and its TCRdb copy is limited to in-frame clones, with some not included. This table has tens of thousands of clones, 70% to 90% appearing once. The source material was unsorted PBMCs, sampled approximately 2.9 years before starting antiretroviral therapy. Source of these receptors: a woman in her twenties or thirties with HIV. The CDR3 runs from the conserved cysteine through the conserved F or W. The order of the fields is D gene, clone size, J gene, V gene, CDR3 length, CDR3 protein, CDR3 DNA. D genes are given only for firm matches. Clone size appears in some rows only: once, few, many, or a class for an expanded clone.

>TRBD2|-|TRBJ2-3|TRBV10-3|15
CAADAGGGFADTQYF
TGTGCCGCGGACGCAGGCGGGGGGTTCGCAGATACGCAGTATTTT
>TRBD1|-|TRBJ1-2|TRBV27|16
CASSYTPPAGGHGYTF
TGTGCCAGCAGTTATACACCCCCCGCAGGGGGCCATGGCTACACCTTC
>-|-|TRBJ2-1|TRBV5-1|18
CASSLESTRQSSYNEQFF
TGCGCCAGCAGCTTGGAATCTACAAGGCAGAGCTCCTACAATGAGCAGTTCTTC
>TRBD1|-|TRBJ1-2|TRBV5-4|15
CASSPEQGGTYGYTF
TGTGCCAGCAGCCCTGAACAGGGGGGAACCTATGGCTACACCTTC
>-|once|TRBJ2-7|TRBV19|13
CASSLDTSYEQYF
TGTGCCAGTAGTTTGGACACCTCCTACGAGCAGTACTTC
>-|-|TRBJ2-2|TRBV19|14
CASRGGLSTGELFF
TGTGCCAGTAGAGGCGGTCTATCCACCGGGGAGCTGTTTTTT
>-|once|TRBJ1-2|TRBV29-1|15
CSVAKDSRVNYGYTF
TGCAGCGTTGCCAAGGACAGTAGGGTTAACTATGGCTACACCTTC
>TRBD2|-|TRBJ2-2|TRBV5-1|17
CASSNSGGAFLHGELFF
TGCGCCAGCAGCAATAGCGGGGGGGCGTTTCTCCACGGGGAGCTGTTTTTT
>-|-|TRBJ2-4|TRBV28|19
CASSGRTLKGAHRKNIQYF
TGTGCCAGCAGTGGTCGTACTTTAAAAGGGGCGCACAGGAAAAACATTCAGTACTTC
>TRBD2|-|TRBJ2-7|TRBV19|13
CASSLGTNYEQYF
TGTGCCAGTAGCCTCGGGACTAACTACGAGCAGTACTTC
>TRBD1|-|TRBJ2-1|TRBV7-2|15
CASSPDRGGYNEQFF
TGTGCCAGCAGCCCCGACAGGGGGGGATACAATGAGCAGTTCTTC
>TRBD1|-|TRBJ1-2|TRBV5-8|14
CASSPQGAAYGYTF
TGTGCCAGCAGCCCGCAGGGGGCCGCCTATGGCTACACCTTC
>TRBD2|-|TRBJ2-3|TRBV7-8|17
CASSSEPTSGEWDTQYF
TGTGCCAGCAGCTCAGAACCGACTAGCGGGGAATGGGATACGCAGTATTTT
>TRBD2|once|TRBJ2-1|TRBV6-6|13
CASSLRTSNEQFF
TGTGCCAGCAGTCTCCGGACTAGCAATGAGCAGTTCTTC
>TRBD1|-|TRBJ2-7|TRBV2|15
CASSAIGTVSYEQYF
TGTGCCAGCAGTGCTATTGGGACAGTTTCCTACGAGCAGTACTTC
>-|once|TRBJ2-3|TRBV5-8|14
CASSRRMGTDTQYF
TGTGCCAGCAGCCGGCGCATGGGCACAGATACGCAGTATTTT
>-|-|TRBJ2-1|TRBV2|16
CASSEDWGRGNNEQFF
TGTGCCAGCAGTGAAGATTGGGGGCGCGGGAACAATGAGCAGTTCTTC
>-|-|TRBJ1-2|TRBV10-3|14
CAIKPPATNYGYTF
TGTGCCATCAAACCCCCAGCAACTAACTATGGCTACACCTTC
>-|-|TRBJ2-7|TRBV6-6|11
CASTPRAEQYF
TGTGCCAGCACCCCCAGGGCCGAGCAGTACTTC
>-|-|TRBJ2-3|TRBV7-6|14
CASSSGRGTDTQYF
TGTGCCAGCAGCTCGGGACGGGGCACAGATACGCAGTATTTT
>-|-|TRBJ2-7|TRBV18|13
CASSQGGVHEQYF
TGTGCCAGCTCACAAGGGGGGGTTCACGAGCAGTACTTC
>TRBD1|-|TRBJ2-5|TRBV5-5|12
CASSGDRETQYF
TGTGCCAGCAGCGGGGACAGGGAGACCCAGTACTTC
>-|-|TRBJ1-1|TRBV5-1|14
CASSTGHPNTEAFF
TGCGCCAGCTCTACGGGACACCCGAACACTGAAGCTTTCTTT
>TRBD1|-|TRBJ1-2|TRBV27|14
CASSYSGTGDGYTF
TGTGCCAGCAGTTACTCCGGGACAGGGGATGGCTACACCTTC
>-|-|TRBJ2-3|TRBV19|15
CASSFIRTDTDTQYF
TGTGCCAGTTCATTCATAAGGACAGACACAGATACGCAGTATTTT
>TRBD1|-|TRBJ1-1|TRBV29-1|13
CSVDQGGGTEAFF
TGCAGCGTTGACCAGGGGGGCGGCACTGAAGCTTTCTTT
>-|-|TRBJ1-2|TRBV18|13
CASSPEGYYGYTF
TGTGCCAGCTCACCAGAGGGGTACTATGGCTACACCTTC
>-|few|TRBJ2-5|TRBV27|15
CASSSPQGGGETQYF
TGTGCCAGCAGTTCCCCACAGGGCGGGGGAGAGACCCAGTACTTC
>TRBD1|-|TRBJ1-2|TRBV30|14
CAFRDRLFYDGYTF
TGTGCCTTCCGGGACAGGTTATTCTATGATGGCTACACCTTC
>-|-|TRBJ2-5|TRBV5-4|14
CASSQGPLQETQYF
TGTGCCAGCAGCCAGGGACCGCTCCAAGAGACCCAGTACTTC
>-|-|TRBJ2-5|TRBV29-1|15
CSVAKEGGQQETQYF
TGCAGCGTGGCGAAGGAAGGGGGTCAACAAGAGACCCAGTACTTC
>TRBD2|-|TRBJ2-3|TRBV6-1|15
CASSEVTSGADTQYF
TGTGCCAGCAGTGAAGTGACTAGCGGGGCAGATACGCAGTATTTT